This TCR beta chain was observed in a study of cytomegalovirus exposure and HLA in healthy donors. Method: immunoSEQ multiplex PCR; TCRdb's copy keeps in-frame clones and lacks some. The repertoire holds over 120,000 clones, 87% seen once, with less than 5.5% in the top ten. The CDR3 has 13 amino acids. Germline loops: CDR1 LNHDA, CDR2 SQIVND (reference sequence). The V and J ends lost 4 bases and 3 bases respectively, with 10 bases between them. The sample comprised PBMCs. This clonotype was obtained from a man aged 18 to 29 in good health and CMV-seropositive. This sequence joins TRBV19 and TRBJ2-7; D is possibly TRBD2 (6 bases). CDR3 sequence: CASSNLGGYEQYF. CDR3 nucleotides: TGTGCCAGTAGTAATCTGGGGGGCTACGAGCAGTACTTC.